The text below deals with one T cell receptor (beta chain). This record comes from a study of control samples from healthy donors and cancer patients. The CDR3 contains 14 residues. Per the germline V gene, CDR1 is LNHDA and CDR2 is SQIVND (reference sequence). The V segment lost 7 bases and the J segment 4 bases; nucleotides outside the gene matches: 3. The protocol was immunoSEQ multiplex PCR, while the TCRdb copy is restricted to in-frame clones and leaves out a portion. The sample holds about 81,000 clones; roughly 94% are singletons and the top ten take 4.8%. The chain has TRBV19 and TRBJ1-4; 10 positions agree with TRBD1. Sequencing was carried out using blood. The receptor was isolated from a young woman in good health. This chain's CDR3 is CASKRDRGNEKLFF. The CDR3 nucleotides are TGTGCCAGTAAACGGGACAGGGGTAATGAAAAACTGTTTTTT.